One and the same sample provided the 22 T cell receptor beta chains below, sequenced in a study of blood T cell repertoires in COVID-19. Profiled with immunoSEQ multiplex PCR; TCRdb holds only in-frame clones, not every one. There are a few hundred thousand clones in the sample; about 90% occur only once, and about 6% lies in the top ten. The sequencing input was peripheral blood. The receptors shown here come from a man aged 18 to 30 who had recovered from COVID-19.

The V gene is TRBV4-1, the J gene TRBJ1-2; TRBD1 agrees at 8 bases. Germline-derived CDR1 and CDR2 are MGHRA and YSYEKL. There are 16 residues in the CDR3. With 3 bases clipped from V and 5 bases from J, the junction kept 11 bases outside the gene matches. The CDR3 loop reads CASSQDNRGISYGYTF. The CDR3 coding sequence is TGCGCCAGCAGCCAGGATAACAGGGGGATCAGTTATGGCTACACCTTC.

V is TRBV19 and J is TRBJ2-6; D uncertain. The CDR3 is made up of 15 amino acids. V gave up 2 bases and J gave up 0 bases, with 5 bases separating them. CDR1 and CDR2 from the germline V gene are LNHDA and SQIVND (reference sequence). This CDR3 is CASSIQNSGANVLTF. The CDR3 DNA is TGTGCCAGTAGTATACAAAACTCTGGGGCCAACGTCCTGACTTTC. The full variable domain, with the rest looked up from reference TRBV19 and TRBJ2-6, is DGGITQSPKYLFRKEGQNVTLSCEQNLNHDAMYWYRQDPGQGLRLIYYSQIVNDFQKGDIAEGYSVSREKKESFPLTVTSAQKNPTAFYLCASSIQNSGANVLTFGAGSRLTVL.

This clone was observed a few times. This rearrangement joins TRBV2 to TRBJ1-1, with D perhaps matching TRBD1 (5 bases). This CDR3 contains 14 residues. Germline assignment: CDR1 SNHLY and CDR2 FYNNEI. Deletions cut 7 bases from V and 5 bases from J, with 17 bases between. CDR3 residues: CASTPGPFGTEAFF. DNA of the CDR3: TGTGCCAGCACCCCAGGGCCATTCGGGACTGAAGCTTTCTTT.

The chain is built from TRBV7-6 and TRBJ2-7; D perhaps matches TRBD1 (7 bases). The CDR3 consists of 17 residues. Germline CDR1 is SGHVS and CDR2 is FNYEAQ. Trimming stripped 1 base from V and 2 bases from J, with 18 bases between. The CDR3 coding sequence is TGTGCCAGCAGCTTAGTGGAAACGCAGGGGGGTCCCTACGAGCAGTACTTC. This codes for CASSLVETQGGPYEQYF. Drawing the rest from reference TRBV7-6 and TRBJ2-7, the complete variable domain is GAGVSQSPRYKVTKRGQDVALRCDPISGHVSLYWYRQALGQGPEFLTYFNYEAQQDKSGLPNDRFSAERPEGSISTLTIQRTEQRDSAMYRCASSLVETQGGPYEQYFGPGTRLTVT.

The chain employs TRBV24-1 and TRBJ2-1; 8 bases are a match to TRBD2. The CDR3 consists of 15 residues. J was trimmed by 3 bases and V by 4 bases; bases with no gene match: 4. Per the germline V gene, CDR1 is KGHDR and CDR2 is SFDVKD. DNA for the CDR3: TGTGCCACCAGTGACTCCGGGACTAGCTACAATGAGCAGTTCTTC. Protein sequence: CATSDSGTSYNEQFF.

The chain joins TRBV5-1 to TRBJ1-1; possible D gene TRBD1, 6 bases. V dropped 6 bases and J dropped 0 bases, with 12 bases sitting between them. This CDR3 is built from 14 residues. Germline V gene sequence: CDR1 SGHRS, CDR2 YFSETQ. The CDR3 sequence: CASTGADMNTEAFF. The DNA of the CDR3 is TGCGCCAGCACAGGGGCGGATATGAACACTGAAGCTTTCTTT.

CDR3 protein: CASQDSLRGTEAFF. The CDR3 DNA reads TGTGCCAGCCAGGATTCCCTCAGGGGCACTGAAGCTTTCTTT. The J gene is TRBJ1-1, the V gene TRBV6-6; a possible D gene is TRBD1 (6 bases). Deletions cut 8 bases from V and 4 bases from J, with 17 bases between. The germline gives CDR1 MNHNY, CDR2 SVGAGI (reference sequence). The length of the CDR3 is 14 residues.

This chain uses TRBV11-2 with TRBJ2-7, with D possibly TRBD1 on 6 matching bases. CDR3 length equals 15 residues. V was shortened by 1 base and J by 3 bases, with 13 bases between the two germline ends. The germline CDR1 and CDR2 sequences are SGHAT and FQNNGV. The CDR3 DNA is TGTGCCAGCAGCTTAGGCCCAGGGGCGGTCTACGAGCAGTACTTC. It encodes CASSLGPGAVYEQYF.

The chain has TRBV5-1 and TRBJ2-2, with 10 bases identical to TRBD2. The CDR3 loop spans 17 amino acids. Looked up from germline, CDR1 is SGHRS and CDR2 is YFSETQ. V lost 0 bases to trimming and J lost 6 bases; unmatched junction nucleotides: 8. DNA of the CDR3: TGCGCCAGCAGCTTGGAGAAAGCGGGAGGGGTCGCCGGGGAGCTGTTTTTT. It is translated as CASSLEKAGGVAGELFF.

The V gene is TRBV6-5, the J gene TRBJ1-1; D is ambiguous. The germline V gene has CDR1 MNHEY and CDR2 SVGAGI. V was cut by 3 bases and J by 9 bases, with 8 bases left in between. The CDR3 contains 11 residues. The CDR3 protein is CASSYGHQAFF. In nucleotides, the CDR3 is TGTGCCAGCAGTTATGGGCACCAAGCTTTCTTT.

CDR3 coding DNA: TGCAGCGTCGACCCCTCCCCCAGGTCCCTATATGGCTACACCTTC. It is translated as CSVDPSPRSLYGYTF. The rearrangement joins TRBV29-1 to TRBJ1-2; D gene ambiguous. Deletions cut 6 bases from V and 5 bases from J, with 22 bases between. The CDR3 is 15 residues long. Germline V gene lookup returns CDR1 SQVTM and CDR2 ANQGSEA. Full variable domain (missing parts from reference TRBV29-1 and TRBJ1-2): SAVISQKPSRDICQRGTSLTIQCQVDSQVTMMFWYRQQPGQSLTLIATANQGSEATYESGFVIDKFPISRPNLTFSTLTVSNMSPEDSSIYLCSVDPSPRSLYGYTFGSGTRLTVV.

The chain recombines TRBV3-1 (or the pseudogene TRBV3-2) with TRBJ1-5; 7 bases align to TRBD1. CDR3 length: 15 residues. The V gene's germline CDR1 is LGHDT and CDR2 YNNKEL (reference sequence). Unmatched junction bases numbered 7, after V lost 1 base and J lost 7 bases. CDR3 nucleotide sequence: TGTGCCAGCAGCCAAGGGACAGGAGGGGCCCAGCCCCAGCATTTT. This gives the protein CASSQGTGGAQPQHF.

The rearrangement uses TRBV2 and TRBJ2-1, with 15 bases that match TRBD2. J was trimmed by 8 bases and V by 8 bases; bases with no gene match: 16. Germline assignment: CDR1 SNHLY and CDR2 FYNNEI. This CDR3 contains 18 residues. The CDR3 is CASVHRTSGRASSDEQFF. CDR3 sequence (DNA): TGTGCCAGCGTACATCGGACTAGCGGGAGGGCCTCCTCCGATGAGCAGTTCTTC.

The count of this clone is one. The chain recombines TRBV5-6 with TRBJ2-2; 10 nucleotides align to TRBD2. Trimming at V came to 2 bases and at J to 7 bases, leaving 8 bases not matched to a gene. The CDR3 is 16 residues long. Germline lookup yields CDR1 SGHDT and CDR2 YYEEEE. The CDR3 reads CASSFTSGVSVGELFF. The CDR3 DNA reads TGTGCCAGCAGCTTCACTAGCGGGGTTAGTGTCGGGGAGCTGTTTTTT.

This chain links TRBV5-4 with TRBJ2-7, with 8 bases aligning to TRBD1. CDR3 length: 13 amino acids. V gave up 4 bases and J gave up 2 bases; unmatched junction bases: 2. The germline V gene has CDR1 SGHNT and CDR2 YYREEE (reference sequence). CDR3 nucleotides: TGTGCCAGCAGCACAGGGGGGACCTACGAGCAGTACTTC. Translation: CASSTGGTYEQYF.

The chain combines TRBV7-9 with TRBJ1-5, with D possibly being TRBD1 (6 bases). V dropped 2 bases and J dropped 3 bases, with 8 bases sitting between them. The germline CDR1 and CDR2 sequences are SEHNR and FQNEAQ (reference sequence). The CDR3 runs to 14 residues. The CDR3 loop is CASSLSGDNQPQHF. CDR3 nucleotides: TGTGCCAGCAGCTTATCAGGGGACAATCAGCCCCAGCATTTT.

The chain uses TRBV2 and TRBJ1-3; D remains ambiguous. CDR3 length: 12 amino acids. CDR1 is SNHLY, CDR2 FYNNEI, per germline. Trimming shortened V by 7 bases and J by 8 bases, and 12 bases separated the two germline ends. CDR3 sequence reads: CASTLAGDTIYF. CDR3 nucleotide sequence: TGTGCCAGCACCTTGGCCGGGGACACCATATATTTT.

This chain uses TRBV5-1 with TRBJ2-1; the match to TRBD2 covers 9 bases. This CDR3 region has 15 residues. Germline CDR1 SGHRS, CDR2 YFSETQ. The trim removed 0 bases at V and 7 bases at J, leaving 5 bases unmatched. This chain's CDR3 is CASSLGTSAINEQFF. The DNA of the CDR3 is TGCGCCAGCAGCTTGGGGACTAGCGCCATTAATGAGCAGTTCTTC. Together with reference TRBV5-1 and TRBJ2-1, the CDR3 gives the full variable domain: KAGVTQTPRYLIKTRGQQVTLSCSPISGHRSVSWYQQTPGQGLQFLFEYFSETQRNKGNFPGRFSGRQFSNSRSEMNVSTLELGDSALYLCASSLGTSAINEQFFGPGTRLTVL.

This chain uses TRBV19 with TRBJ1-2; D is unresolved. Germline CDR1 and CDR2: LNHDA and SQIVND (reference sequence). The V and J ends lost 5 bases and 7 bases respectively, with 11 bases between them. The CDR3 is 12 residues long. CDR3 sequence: CASSLWSGGYTF. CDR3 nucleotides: TGTGCCAGTAGTCTCTGGAGTGGTGGCTACACCTTC.

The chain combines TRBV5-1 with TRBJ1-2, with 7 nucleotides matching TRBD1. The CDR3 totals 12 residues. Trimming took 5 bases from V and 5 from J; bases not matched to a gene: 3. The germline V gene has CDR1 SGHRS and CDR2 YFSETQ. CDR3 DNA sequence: TGCGCCAGCAGGCTACAGGGGTATGGCTACACCTTC. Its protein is CASRLQGYGYTF.

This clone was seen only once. The CDR3 coding sequence is TGTGCCAGCAGCTGGGGCGAGGAAGTTTACTATGGCTACACCTTC. It codes for CASSWGEEVYYGYTF. The chain links TRBV5-5 to TRBJ1-2, with a tentative D call TRBD1 (5 bases). The CDR3 loop spans 15 amino acids. Trimming stripped 3 bases from V and 3 bases from J, with 15 bases between. Germline CDR1 SGHKS, CDR2 YYEKEE (reference sequence).

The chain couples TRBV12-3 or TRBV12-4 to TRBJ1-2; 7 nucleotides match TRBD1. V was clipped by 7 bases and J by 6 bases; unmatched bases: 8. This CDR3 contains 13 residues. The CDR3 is CASIQNTGDGYTF. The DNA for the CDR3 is TGTGCCAGCATCCAAAACACAGGGGATGGCTACACCTTC.